This paragraph covers one T cell receptor (beta chain) sequence. Its antigen is unidentified. V lost 1 base and J lost 5; bases outside the gene matches: 7. The germline gives CDR1 MGHDK, CDR2 SYGVNS. This CDR3 is built from 15 residues. The assay was immunoSEQ multiplex PCR, and TCRdb's table has in-frame clones only and misses some. The repertoire has about 25,000 clones, 65% to 85% of them found once; the top ten carry about 8.4%. These data originate in a study of a mutant IDH1 vaccine in newly diagnosed glioma. Time point noted: week 5, during vaccination. Each dose of the vaccine consisted of 300 ug of mutant IDH1 20-mer peptide, with topical imiquimod.

The input for sequencing was PBMCs, taken from a glioma patient whose treatment included an IDH1 peptide vaccine. The gene calls are TRBV25-1 and TRBJ1-1, with TRBD1 matching over 7 bases. The sequence came from a man in his forties with glioma. CDR3 region: CASSESDRWRTEAFF. The CDR3, as DNA: TGTGCCAGCAGTGAATCGGACAGGTGGAGAACTGAAGCTTTCTTT. The full variable domain, completed using reference TRBV25-1 and TRBJ1-1, is EADIYQTPRYLVIGTGKKITLECSQTMGHDKMYWYQQDPGMELHLIHYSYGVNSTEKGDLSSESTVSRIRTEHFPLTLESARPSHTSQYLCASSESDRWRTEAFFGQGTRLTVV.